The 9 T cell receptor beta chains reported below all come from one sample, sequenced in a study of monozygotic twins with inflammatory bowel disease. TCRdb re-called the 5' RACE reads and shows each CDR3 protein once, DNA omitted. The repertoire table contains approximately 400,000 distinct CDR3 sequences. The sequenced sample consisted of blood. Every receptor here comes from a human donor with ulcerative colitis or Crohn's disease, or a healthy co-twin of an affected twin (not recorded which).

The rearrangement uses TRBV12-3 or TRBV12-4 and TRBJ1-1; TCRdb selects TRBD1, and the lack of DNA leaves this call unchecked. The CDR3 is 14 residues long. CDR3 in amino acids: CASRIRQENTEAFF.

V gene TRBV3-1 combines with J gene TRBJ2-5. The CDR3 is made up of 12 amino acids. CDR1 LGHDT and CDR2 YNNKEL come from the germline V gene (reference sequence). CDR3 in amino acids: CASSQGKETQYF.

CDR3 sequence: CSAREGLSEYF. V usage is TRBV20-1 and J usage is TRBJ2-5; TCRdb indicates TRBD2, and absent DNA this call remains unverified. The CDR3 sequence is 11 residues long. Germline lookup yields CDR1 DFQATT and CDR2 SNEGSKA (reference sequence).

This chain joins TRBV28 and TRBJ2-2; absent DNA, TCRdb's TRBD1 call cannot be checked. The CDR3 contains 15 residues. Looked up from germline, CDR1 is MDHEN and CDR2 is SYDVKM. The CDR3 sequence is CASSDRGGDTGELFF.

The chain recombines TRBV29-1 with TRBJ2-2; TCRdb's D gene call, TRBD1, goes unchecked for lack of DNA. Germline CDR1 and CDR2: SQVTM and ANQGSEA. The CDR3 has 16 residues. The CDR3 here is CSVPNTRQGAFGELFF.

This sequence joins TRBV7-2 and TRBJ2-1; the D gene TCRdb calls, TRBD2, cannot be checked with no DNA. The germline V gene has CDR1 SGHTA and CDR2 FQGNSA. CDR3 length: 17 amino acids. CDR3 in amino acids: CASSPRRTSGRAYEQFF. The full variable domain, completed using reference TRBV7-2 and TRBJ2-1, is GAGVSQSPSNKVTEKGKDVELRCDPISGHTALYWYRQSLGQGLEFLIYFQGNSAPDKSGLPSDRFSAERTGGSVSTLTIQRTQQEDSAVYLCASSPRRTSGRAYEQFFGPGTRLTVL.

The chain recombines TRBV27 with TRBJ2-7; no DNA is available, so the TRBD1 call from TCRdb remains unchecked. CDR3 size: 15 residues. CDR1 and CDR2 from the germline V gene are MNHEY and SMNVEV (reference sequence). The CDR3 sequence is CASSLSGQVFYEQYF.

V usage is TRBV5-4 and J usage is TRBJ1-1; TCRdb indicates TRBD1, and absent DNA this call remains unverified. The germline gives CDR1 SGHNT, CDR2 YYREEE (reference sequence). The CDR3 has 14 residues. CDR3 in amino acids: CASSGGGYNTEAFF.

This chain joins TRBV24-1 and TRBJ2-3; TCRdb selects TRBD1, and the lack of DNA leaves this call unchecked. The CDR3 has 17 residues. From germline, CDR1 is KGHDR and CDR2 SFDVKD. The CDR3 protein is CATSDFGQGQLTDTQYF.